One and the same sample provided the 11 T cell receptor beta chains below, sequenced in a study of CD8 T cells in ankylosing spondylitis. One entry per CDR3 protein results from TCRdb running MiXCR on the 5' RACE reads. This sample has some 220,000 distinct CDR3 sequences, with approximately 8.4% found just once. Sequencing used blood, either unsorted or a sorted T cell fraction (not recorded which). The receptors here all came from a female donor with ankylosing spondylitis or in good health (not recorded which).

Ten or more counts support this clonotype. The rearrangement uses TRBV7-8 and TRBJ2-2; D is possibly TRBD2 (6 bases). Germline V lookup: CDR1 SGHVS, CDR2 FQNEAQ. The CDR3 runs to 18 residues. Trimming took 8 bases from V and 0 from J, leaving 22 bases between them. The CDR3 bases are TGTGCCAGCGCGAGGCATAGCGGAGCCCTCTCGAACACCGGGGAGCTGTTTTTT. It is translated as CASARHSGALSNTGELFF.

Many counts were recorded for this clonotype. The rearrangement links TRBV6-5 to TRBJ2-1; weak D call: TRBD2 (5 bases). The V end lost 0 bases, the J end lost 0 bases, and 15 bases lay between the germline ends. Germline CDR1 reads MNHEY; CDR2 reads SVGAGI. There are 18 residues in the CDR3. CDR3 nucleotide sequence: TGTGCCAGCAGTTACTCCCGCGGGCGGGTTAGCTCCTACAATGAGCAGTTCTTC. It yields the protein CASSYSRGRVSSYNEQFF.

There are many counts of this clonotype. The rearrangement links TRBV20-1 to TRBJ1-2, with TRBD1 identical over 9 bases. The trim removed 6 bases at V and 4 bases at J, leaving 6 bases unmatched. Germline V lookup: CDR1 DFQATT, CDR2 SNEGSKA (reference sequence). The CDR3 loop spans 13 amino acids. CDR3 loop: CSAVPGQGYGYTF. CDR3 coding DNA: TGCAGTGCCGTCCCGGGACAGGGCTATGGCTACACCTTC.

This clonotype was found many times. This chain uses TRBV20-1 with TRBJ2-1, with a weak D call TRBD2 (5 bases). Trimming took 8 bases from V and 5 from J, leaving 16 bases between them. This CDR3 spans 13 amino acids. CDR1 and CDR2 from the germline V gene are DFQATT and SNEGSKA (reference sequence). The CDR3 reads CSPWERFDNEQFF. For the CDR3, the DNA is TGCAGTCCGTGGGAGAGGTTCGACAATGAGCAGTTCTTC.

The J gene is TRBJ1-2, the V gene TRBV19; 9 nucleotides line up with TRBD1. Germline values: CDR1 LNHDA, CDR2 SQIVND (reference sequence). CDR3 length: 16 residues. V lost 5 bases, J lost 7 bases, and 14 bases stayed unmatched. CDR3 bases: TGTGCCAGTAGTCTGCTTCCGGGACAGGGAACTCGTGGCTACACCTTC. It encodes CASSLLPGQGTRGYTF.

This clonotype was recorded at least ten times. This rearrangement joins TRBV4-3 to TRBJ2-1; TRBD2 agrees at 9 bases. The length of the CDR3 is 15 residues. Per germline, CDR1 LGHNA and CDR2 YSLEER. The ends lost 4 bases at V and 5 bases at J; junction bases unmatched: 6. DNA for the CDR3: TGCGCCAGCAGCCGAGAGCGACTAGCGGACAATGAGCAGTTCTTC. Its translation: CASSRERLADNEQFF.

This clonotype was counted many times. V usage is TRBV28 and J usage is TRBJ1-1; D gene ambiguous. Germline V gene lookup returns CDR1 MDHEN and CDR2 SYDVKM. The CDR3 contains 13 residues. With 6 bases removed from V and 5 bases from J, the gap between germline ends came to 13 bases. The CDR3 reads CASSNLGYTEAFF. The DNA of the CDR3 is TGTGCCAGCAGCAATCTTGGTTATACTGAAGCTTTCTTT.

The chain's CDR3 is CASSQDKNLGRYNEQFF. CDR3 nucleotides: TGTGCCAGCAGCCAAGACAAAAATTTGGGCAGGTACAATGAGCAGTTCTTC. This chain links TRBV3-1 with TRBJ2-1; D ambiguous. Germline lookup yields CDR1 LGHDT and CDR2 YNNKEL (reference sequence). V dropped 0 bases and J dropped 4 bases, with 16 bases sitting between them. The CDR3 consists of 17 residues.

This clonotype was seen a few times. The chain has TRBV20-1 and TRBJ2-5; perhaps TRBD2 as D (7 bases). The ends were cut back, 7 bases at V and 1 base at J, with 13 bases in the middle. Germline loops: CDR1 DFQATT, CDR2 SNEGSKA (reference sequence). The CDR3 sequence is 13 residues long. CDR3 nucleotide sequence: TGCAGTGTAAAAGGGGGGGCCCAAGAGACCCAGTACTTC. It specifies CSVKGGAQETQYF.

This clonotype was found many times. The chain couples TRBV7-2 to TRBJ2-1; 10 bases fit TRBD2. The CDR3 consists of 15 residues. Germline-derived CDR1 and CDR2 are SGHTA and FQGNSA. Trimming removed 3 bases from V and 10 bases from J; junction bases left unmatched: 9. CDR3 coding DNA: TGTGCCAGCAGCTTTCATTCTAGCGGGAGAGGAGAGCAGTTCTTC. This translates into CASSFHSSGRGEQFF.

This clonotype was recorded many times. This sequence joins TRBV7-8 and TRBJ2-1; the match to TRBD2 covers 8 bases. The CDR3 extends over 15 amino acids. Germline lookup yields CDR1 SGHVS and CDR2 FQNEAQ. V was pared by 5 bases and J by 4 bases, with 7 bases of the junction left unmatched. CDR3 sequence: CASSPLQRGYNEQFF. The CDR3 DNA reads as TGTGCCAGCAGCCCCCTGCAGCGGGGGTACAATGAGCAGTTCTTC.